This TCR beta chain was recorded in a study of cytomegalovirus exposure and HLA in healthy donors. It was with 60 Vbeta and 13 Jbeta primers that the PCR ran. Data came from immunoSEQ multiplex PCR; TCRdb stores just in-frame clones and leaves some out. This repertoire shows around 90,000 clones, around three fifths found once; its top ten account for about 6.3%. Study-wide findings and caveats: In vitro work confirmed that a few CMV-associated chains recognize CMV antigens.

A note on this clone: Its target is unknown.

Trimming shortened V by 8 bases and J by 3 bases, and 11 bases separated the two germline ends. The CDR3 contains 12 residues. CDR1 ENHRY and CDR2 SYGVKD come from the germline V gene. This sequence originates from a boy aged 5 to 17 in good health and CMV-seropositive. V gene TRBV10-3 combines with J gene TRBJ2-7, with D possibly matching TRBD1 (6 bases). Sequencing was carried out using PBMCs. DNA of the CDR3: TGTGCCATCCGTAAGGGGGACTACGAGCAGTACTTC. Translating it yields CAIRKGDYEQYF.